The rows below give T cell receptor beta chains drawn from one sample of a study of blood T cell repertoires in COVID-19. TCRdb keeps only in-frame clones here, not all; method: immunoSEQ multiplex PCR. The profile covers about 200,000 clones, with roughly 88% appearing a single time and roughly 19% taken by the ten largest. Material for sequencing was peripheral blood. These receptors originate from a man between 45 and 60 years old with COVID-19, enrolled during active disease. Each CDR3 is given with its conserved first and last residue.

V gene: TRBV5-1
J gene: TRBJ2-1
CDR3 protein: CASSPGQGGNEQFF

V gene: TRBV10-1
J gene: TRBJ2-2
CDR3 protein: CASSASGSMYTGELFF

V gene: TRBV5-5
J gene: TRBJ1-3
CDR3 protein: CASSLEGAHTIYF

V gene: TRBV6-5
J gene: TRBJ1-2
CDR3 protein: CASSYTGVGYTF

V gene: TRBV29-1
J gene: TRBJ1-1
CDR3 protein: CSVQFSNRGRNTEAFF

V gene: TRBV30
J gene: TRBJ1-5
CDR3 protein: CAWSVNGNQPQHF

V gene: TRBV4-1
J gene: TRBJ2-2
CDR3 protein: CASSQVGKGQTGTSGRIRLLFF

V gene: TRBV7-7
J gene: TRBJ1-3
CDR3 protein: CASSLDRGKGNTIYF

V gene: TRBV7-6
J gene: TRBJ1-3
CDR3 protein: CASSPDGDSGNTIYF

V gene: TRBV15
J gene: TRBJ1-4
CDR3 protein: CATSRERRTIMDEKLFF

V gene: TRBV18
J gene: TRBJ1-1
CDR3 protein: CASSPSSSTEAFF

V gene: TRBV3-1/TRBV3-2
J gene: TRBJ2-1
CDR3 protein: CASSRPGLADYNEQFF

V gene: TRBV5-4
J gene: TRBJ2-5
CDR3 protein: CASSLGRGKETQYF

V gene: TRBV27
J gene: TRBJ2-7
CDR3 protein: CASSPWTGHEYEQYF

V gene: TRBV6-5
J gene: TRBJ2-7
CDR3 protein: CASSYSGTSPFEQYF

V gene: TRBV29-1
J gene: TRBJ2-1
CDR3 protein: CSVDLPSGRNEQFF

V gene: TRBV30
J gene: TRBJ1-4
CDR3 protein: CASSNKGATNEKLFF

V gene: TRBV28
J gene: TRBJ2-5
CDR3 protein: CASSPTVQRDLESSETQYF

V gene: TRBV7-8
J gene: TRBJ2-3
CDR3 protein: CASSLVAGGTTDTQYF

V gene: TRBV7-9
J gene: TRBJ2-5
CDR3 protein: CASSLVGAGEETQYF

V gene: TRBV19
J gene: TRBJ2-2
CDR3 protein: CASSIALTGELFF

V gene: TRBV2
J gene: TRBJ2-7
CDR3 protein: CASSERAGTGAEQYF

V gene: TRBV5-1
J gene: TRBJ1-6
CDR3 protein: CASSFRGDYNSPLHF

V gene: TRBV6-5
J gene: TRBJ1-3
CDR3 protein: CASSLRGPYRDTIYF

V gene: TRBV2
J gene: TRBJ1-1
CDR3 protein: CASSEDSPEAFF

V gene: TRBV29-1
J gene: TRBJ2-2
CDR3 protein: CSATPSGTGGEELFF

V gene: TRBV12-3/TRBV12-4
J gene: TRBJ1-2
CDR3 protein: CASSLLPGGAYTF

V gene: TRBV7-3
J gene: TRBJ2-7
CDR3 protein: CASSASGTSYEQYF

V gene: TRBV18
J gene: TRBJ1-4
CDR3 protein: CASSPTGGGEKLFF

V gene: TRBV12-3/TRBV12-4
J gene: TRBJ2-7
CDR3 protein: CASSLNTGREQYF

V gene: TRBV7-9
J gene: TRBJ2-2
CDR3 protein: CASSTGQGRIGELFF

V gene: TRBV27
J gene: TRBJ1-2
CDR3 protein: CASSFRQRGAYGYTF

V gene: TRBV19
J gene: TRBJ2-1
CDR3 protein: CASSILREQFF

V gene: TRBV7-7
J gene: TRBJ2-5
CDR3 protein: CASSPGGAGGETQYF

V gene: TRBV25-1
J gene: TRBJ2-1
CDR3 protein: CASIGGRQPDEQFF

V gene: TRBV20-1
J gene: TRBJ2-5
CDR3 protein: CSAPYQETQYF

V gene: TRBV28
J gene: TRBJ2-1
CDR3 protein: CASSPAGTSGDRSYNEQFF

V gene: TRBV7-6
J gene: TRBJ2-2
CDR3 protein: CASSLIVPPNTGELFF

V gene: TRBV5-1
J gene: TRBJ2-1
CDR3 protein: CASSLGAGRDRSGTEQFF

V gene: TRBV7-9
J gene: TRBJ2-2
CDR3 protein: CASSPRVGGPNTGELFF

V gene: TRBV18
J gene: TRBJ1-1
CDR3 protein: CASSPGAVSPAFF

V gene: TRBV28
J gene: TRBJ1-2
CDR3 protein: CASSSFYGYTF

V gene: TRBV19
J gene: TRBJ2-1
CDR3 protein: CASSIDRTSGRVYNEQFF

V gene: TRBV10-1
J gene: TRBJ1-1
CDR3 protein: CASSESPGEENEAFF

V gene: TRBV6-5
J gene: TRBJ2-7
CDR3 protein: CASTPQGYEQYF

V gene: TRBV7-2
J gene: TRBJ1-6
CDR3 protein: CASSFGQHNSPLHF

V gene: TRBV7-8
J gene: TRBJ2-1
CDR3 protein: CATREGRGSYNEQFF

V gene: TRBV2
J gene: TRBJ1-5
CDR3 protein: CASSRDRGDSNQPQHF

V gene: TRBV14
J gene: TRBJ2-7
CDR3 protein: CASSQRYEQYF

V gene: TRBV19
J gene: TRBJ2-1
CDR3 protein: CASSMADSYNEQFF

V gene: TRBV6-6
J gene: TRBJ2-1
CDR3 protein: CASSYGLAGTYNEQFF

V gene: TRBV5-1
J gene: TRBJ2-3
CDR3 protein: CASTQPGGTDTQYF

V gene: TRBV28
J gene: TRBJ1-2
CDR3 protein: CASSAPTPLYGYTF

V gene: TRBV18
J gene: TRBJ2-1
CDR3 protein: CASYPPGGLASGGANEQFF

V gene: TRBV25-1
J gene: TRBJ1-2
CDR3 protein: CASMTGLYGYTF

V gene: TRBV7-2
J gene: TRBJ2-5
CDR3 protein: CASSLGDGGYQETQYF

V gene: TRBV7-8
J gene: TRBJ2-7
CDR3 protein: CASSLGQVTYEQYF

V gene: TRBV30
J gene: TRBJ1-5
CDR3 protein: CAWSVQGEQPQHF